This T cell receptor beta chain was obtained from a study of blood T cell repertoires in COVID-19. Generated by immunoSEQ multiplex PCR, the TCRdb table keeps only in-frame clones and is missing some. The table records around 130,000 clones, roughly 79% of them present only once. Trimming left V 1 base short and J 2 bases short, with 12 bases between. The CDR3 runs to 16 residues. Germline V gene sequence: CDR1 SGHVS, CDR2 FQNEAQ. Sequenced sample: peripheral blood. The chain is built from TRBV7-8 and TRBJ1-5; tentatively, D is TRBD1 (5 bases). This sequence was found in a human donor in a cohort sampled during active COVID-19. CDR3 coding DNA: TGTGCCAGCAGCTTAGGTAGGGGTGGCGGCAATCAGCCCCAGCATTTT. This translates into CASSLGRGGGNQPQHF.